This TCR beta chain was found in a study of blood T cell repertoires in COVID-19. Study at large: The United States, Italy and Spain were the sources of the acute and convalescent COVID-19 samples.

Original processing notes: Cell counts per sample came from amplifying reference gene primers. Data came from immunoSEQ multiplex PCR; TCRdb stores just in-frame clones and leaves some out. V and J calls and clone size follow that table, whereas D and trimming were derived from the DNA. The sample has around 260,000 clones, about 87% seen once; the top ten hold roughly 10%. CDR3 size: 11 residues. In germline, CDR1 is GTSNPN, CDR2 SVGIG (reference sequence). Trimming cost V 3 bases and J 1 base, with 3 bases left between them. Seattle patients were enrolled while actively infected and followed longitudinally.

The chain is built from TRBV30 and TRBJ1-1; unclear D gene. Sequencing was done on a sample of peripheral blood. This clonotype originated in a woman between 65 and 79 years old with COVID-19, enrolled during active disease. CDR3 DNA: TGTGCCTGGAGACAGAACACTGAAGCTTTCTTT. Translated, it gives CAWRQNTEAFF.